The clone carrying this T cell receptor beta chain was seen a handful of times. Its antigen is currently unknown. Germline values: CDR1 SEHNR, CDR2 FQNEAQ (reference sequence). V was clipped by 5 bases and J by 9 bases, with 16 bases between them. The CDR3 is 14 amino acids. For CDR3 and TCR beta VDJ profiling, genomic DNA was the template used. MiXCR was run by TCRdb on the reads, yielding one entry per CDR3 protein. The table records some 200,000 distinct CDR3 sequences, about 59% of them present only once. This specimen belongs to a study of CD8+CD57+ T cells in acquired aplastic anemia. Study summary: Isolated CD4+ and CD8+ cells, once sorted, yielded DNA averaging roughly 3.2 ug. Researchers reported that healthy donors averaged about 9.8 million reads for CD4+ cells.

General study findings and limits: A significant difference in CD8+ Simpson's diversity between patients and controls was not found. Roughly 27 shared CD8+ CDR3s appeared highly expressed within patients' immunodominant clones.

This receptor was taken from a human donor in good health. V and J are TRBV7-9 and TRBJ1-4; D gene unclear. Sequencing was done on a sample of sorted CD4+, CD8+, or CD8+CD57+ T cells (not recorded which) from PBMCs. DNA of the CDR3: TGTGCCAGCAGCCAGACCGGCCCGGGTAAAAAACTGTTTTTT. As protein: CASSQTGPGKKLFF.